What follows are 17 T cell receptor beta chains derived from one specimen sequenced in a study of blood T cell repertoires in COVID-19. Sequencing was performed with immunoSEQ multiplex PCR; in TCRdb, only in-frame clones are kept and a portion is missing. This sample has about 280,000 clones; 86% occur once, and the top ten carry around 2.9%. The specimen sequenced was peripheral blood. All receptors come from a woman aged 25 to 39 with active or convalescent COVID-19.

CDR3 in DNA: TGTGCCAGCAGCTCCTCAGGGGCCCTTGCCGAAAAACTGTTTTTT. Its protein product is CASSSSGALAEKLFF. The chain links TRBV7-9 to TRBJ1-4; maybe TRBD1 (6 bases). The CDR3 contains 15 residues. V lost 4 bases and J lost 8, with 17 bases in between. Germline V lookup: CDR1 SEHNR, CDR2 FQNEAQ (reference sequence).

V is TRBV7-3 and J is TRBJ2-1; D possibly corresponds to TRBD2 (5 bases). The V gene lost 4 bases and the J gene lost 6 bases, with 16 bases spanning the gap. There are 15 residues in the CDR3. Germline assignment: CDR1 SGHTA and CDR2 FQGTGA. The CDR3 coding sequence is TGTGCCAGCAGCTCGATGGGGAGCGTGGGCAATGAGCAGTTCTTC. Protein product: CASSSMGSVGNEQFF.

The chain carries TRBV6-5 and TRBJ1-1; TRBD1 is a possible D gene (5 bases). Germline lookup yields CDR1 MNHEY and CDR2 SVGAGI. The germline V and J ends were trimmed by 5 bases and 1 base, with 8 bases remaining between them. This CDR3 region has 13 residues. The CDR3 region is CASSRGSNTEAFF. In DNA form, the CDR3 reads TGTGCCAGCAGTCGGGGGTCGAACACTGAAGCTTTCTTT.

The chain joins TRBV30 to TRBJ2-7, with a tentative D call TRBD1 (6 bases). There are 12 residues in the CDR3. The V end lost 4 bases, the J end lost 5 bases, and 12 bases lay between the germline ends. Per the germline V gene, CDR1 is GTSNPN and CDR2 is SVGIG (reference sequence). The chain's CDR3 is CAWTVQGNEQYF. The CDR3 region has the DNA TGTGCCTGGACCGTTCAGGGGAACGAGCAGTACTTC.

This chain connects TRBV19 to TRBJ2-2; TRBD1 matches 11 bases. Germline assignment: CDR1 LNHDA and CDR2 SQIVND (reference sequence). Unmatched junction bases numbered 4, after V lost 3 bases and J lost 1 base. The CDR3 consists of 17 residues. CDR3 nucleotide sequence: TGTGCCAGTAGTATCGGGACAGGGGGTTGGAACACCGGGGAGCTGTTTTTT. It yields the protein CASSIGTGGWNTGELFF.

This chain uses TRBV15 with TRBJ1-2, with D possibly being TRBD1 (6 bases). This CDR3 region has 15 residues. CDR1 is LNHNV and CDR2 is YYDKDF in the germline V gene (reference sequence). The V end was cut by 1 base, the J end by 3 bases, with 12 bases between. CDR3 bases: TGTGCCACCAGCAGAGGCAGGGGTTTGGACTATGGCTACACCTTC. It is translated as CATSRGRGLDYGYTF.

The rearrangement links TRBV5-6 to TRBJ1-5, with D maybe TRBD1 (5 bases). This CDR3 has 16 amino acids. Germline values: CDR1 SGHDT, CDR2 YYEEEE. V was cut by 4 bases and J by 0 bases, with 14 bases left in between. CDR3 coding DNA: TGTGCCAGCAGCCCTCCCCAGGGTAGTAGCAATCAGCCCCAGCATTTT. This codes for CASSPPQGSSNQPQHF.

For the CDR3, the DNA is TGTGCCACCAGTGACCCCAGGGGGTCGGGCACTGAAGCTTTCTTT. Protein sequence: CATSDPRGSGTEAFF. V usage is TRBV24-1 and J usage is TRBJ1-1; the match to TRBD1 covers 7 bases. J lost 4 bases, V lost 4 bases, and 8 bases had no gene match. This CDR3 is 15 amino acids long. Germline V gene data show CDR1 as KGHDR and CDR2 as SFDVKD.

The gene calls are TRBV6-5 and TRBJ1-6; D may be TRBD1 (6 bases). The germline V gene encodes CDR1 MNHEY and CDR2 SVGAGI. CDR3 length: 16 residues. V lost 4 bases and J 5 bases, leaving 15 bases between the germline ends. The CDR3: CASSSLGGVDNSPLHF. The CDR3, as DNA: TGTGCCAGCAGTTCTTTAGGGGGGGTTGATAATTCACCCCTCCACTTT.

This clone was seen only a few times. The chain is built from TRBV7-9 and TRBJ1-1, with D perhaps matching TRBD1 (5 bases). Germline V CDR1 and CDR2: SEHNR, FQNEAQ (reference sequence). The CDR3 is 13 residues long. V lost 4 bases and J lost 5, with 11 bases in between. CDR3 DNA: TGTGCCAGCAGCTCGCGCGGGGGGACTGAAGCTTTCTTT. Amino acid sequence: CASSSRGGTEAFF.

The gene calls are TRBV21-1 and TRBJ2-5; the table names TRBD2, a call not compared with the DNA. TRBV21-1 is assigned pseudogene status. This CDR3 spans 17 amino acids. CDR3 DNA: TGTGCCAGCAGCAAGACATGGGGCAGCGGGGACCAAGAGACCCAGTACTTC. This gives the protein CASSKTWGSGDQETQYF.

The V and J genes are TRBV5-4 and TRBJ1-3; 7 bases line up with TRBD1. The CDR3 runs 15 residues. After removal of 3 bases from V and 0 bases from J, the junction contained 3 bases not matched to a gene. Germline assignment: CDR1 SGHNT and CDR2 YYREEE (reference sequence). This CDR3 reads CASSSRDSSGNTIYF. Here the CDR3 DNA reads TGTGCCAGCAGCTCCCGGGACAGCTCTGGAAACACCATATATTTT.

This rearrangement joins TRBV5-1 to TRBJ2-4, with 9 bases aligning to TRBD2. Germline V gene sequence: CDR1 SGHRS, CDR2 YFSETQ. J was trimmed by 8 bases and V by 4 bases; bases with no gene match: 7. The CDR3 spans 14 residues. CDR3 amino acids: CASSISGGGDIQYF. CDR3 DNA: TGCGCCAGCAGCATTAGCGGGGGAGGCGACATTCAGTACTTC.

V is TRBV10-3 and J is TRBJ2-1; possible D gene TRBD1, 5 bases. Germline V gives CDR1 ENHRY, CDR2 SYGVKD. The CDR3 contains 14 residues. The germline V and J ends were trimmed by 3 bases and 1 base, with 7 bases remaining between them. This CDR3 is CAISDRTSYNEQFF. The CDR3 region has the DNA TGTGCCATCAGTGACCGGACATCCTACAATGAGCAGTTCTTC.

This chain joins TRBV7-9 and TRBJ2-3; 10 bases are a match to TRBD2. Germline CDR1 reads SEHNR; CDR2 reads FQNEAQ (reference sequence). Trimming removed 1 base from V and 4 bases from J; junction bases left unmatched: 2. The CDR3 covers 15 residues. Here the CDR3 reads CASSLGAGGSDTQYF. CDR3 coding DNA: TGTGCCAGCAGCTTAGGAGCGGGGGGGTCAGATACGCAGTATTTT.

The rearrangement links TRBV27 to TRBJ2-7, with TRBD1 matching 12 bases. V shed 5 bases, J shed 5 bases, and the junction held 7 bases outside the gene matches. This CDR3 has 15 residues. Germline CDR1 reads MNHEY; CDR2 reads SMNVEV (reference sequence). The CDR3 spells CASSLSGTGGHEQYF. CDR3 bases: TGTGCCAGCAGTCTCTCGGGGACAGGGGGCCACGAGCAGTACTTC.

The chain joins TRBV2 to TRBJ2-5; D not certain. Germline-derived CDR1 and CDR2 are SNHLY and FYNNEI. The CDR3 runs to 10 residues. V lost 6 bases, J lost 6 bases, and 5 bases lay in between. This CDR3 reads CASRSKTQYF. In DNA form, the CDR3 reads TGTGCCAGCAGATCCAAGACCCAGTACTTC.